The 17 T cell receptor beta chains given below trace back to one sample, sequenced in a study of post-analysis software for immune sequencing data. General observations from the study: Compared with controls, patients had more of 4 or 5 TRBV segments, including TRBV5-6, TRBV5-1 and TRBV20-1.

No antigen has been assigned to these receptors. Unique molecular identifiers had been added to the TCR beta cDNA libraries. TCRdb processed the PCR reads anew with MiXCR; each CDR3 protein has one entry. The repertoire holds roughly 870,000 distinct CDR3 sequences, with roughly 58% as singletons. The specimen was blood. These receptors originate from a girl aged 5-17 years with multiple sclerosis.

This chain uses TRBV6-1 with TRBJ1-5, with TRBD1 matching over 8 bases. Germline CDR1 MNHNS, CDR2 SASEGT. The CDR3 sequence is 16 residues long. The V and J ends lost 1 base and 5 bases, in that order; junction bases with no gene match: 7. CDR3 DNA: TGTGCCAGCAGTGAAGACAGGGGGTTTGGACATCAGCCCCAGCATTTT. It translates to CASSEDRGFGHQPQHF.

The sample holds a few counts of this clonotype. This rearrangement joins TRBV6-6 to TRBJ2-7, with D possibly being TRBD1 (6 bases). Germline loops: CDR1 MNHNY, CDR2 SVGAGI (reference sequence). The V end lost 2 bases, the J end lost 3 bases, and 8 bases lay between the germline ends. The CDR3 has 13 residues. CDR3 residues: CASSYEQGYEQYF. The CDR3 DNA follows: TGTGCCAGCAGTTACGAACAGGGCTACGAGCAGTACTTC.

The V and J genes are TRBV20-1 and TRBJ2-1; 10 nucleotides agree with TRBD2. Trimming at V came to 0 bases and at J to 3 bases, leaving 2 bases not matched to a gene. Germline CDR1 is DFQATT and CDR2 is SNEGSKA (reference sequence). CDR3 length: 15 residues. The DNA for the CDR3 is TGCAGTGCTAGAGATGGACTAGCGGACTACAATGAGCAGTTCTTC. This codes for CSARDGLADYNEQFF.

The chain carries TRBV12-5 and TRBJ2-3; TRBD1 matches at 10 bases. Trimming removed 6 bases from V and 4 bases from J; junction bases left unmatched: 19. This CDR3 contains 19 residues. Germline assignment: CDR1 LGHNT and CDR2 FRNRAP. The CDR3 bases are TGTGCTAGTGGCCCGGGACAGGGGCGACCGTCCCTAGGTGCAGATACGCAGTATTTT. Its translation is CASGPGQGRPSLGADTQYF.

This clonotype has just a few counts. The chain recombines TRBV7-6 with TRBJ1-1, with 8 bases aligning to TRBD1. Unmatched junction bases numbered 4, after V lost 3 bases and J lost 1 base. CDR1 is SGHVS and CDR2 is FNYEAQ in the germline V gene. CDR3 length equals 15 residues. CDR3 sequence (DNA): TGTGCCAGCAGCTTCCGGACAGGGCCGAACACTGAAGCTTTCTTT. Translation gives CASSFRTGPNTEAFF.

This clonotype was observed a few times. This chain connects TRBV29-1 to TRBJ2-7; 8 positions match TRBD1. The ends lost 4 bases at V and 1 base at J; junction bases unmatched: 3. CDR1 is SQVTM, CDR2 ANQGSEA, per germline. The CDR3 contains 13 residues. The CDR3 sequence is CSVAGQVSYEQYF. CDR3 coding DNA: TGCAGCGTTGCGGGACAGGTATCCTACGAGCAGTACTTC.

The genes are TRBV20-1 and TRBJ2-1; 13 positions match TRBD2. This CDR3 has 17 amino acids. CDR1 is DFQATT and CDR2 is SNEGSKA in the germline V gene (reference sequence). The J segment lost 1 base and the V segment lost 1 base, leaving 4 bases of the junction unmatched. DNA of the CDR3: TGCAGTGCTAGAGTCTGGACTAGCGGGAGATCCTACAATGAGCAGTTCTTC. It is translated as CSARVWTSGRSYNEQFF.

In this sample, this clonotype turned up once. The CDR3 DNA follows: TGCAGCGTTAGTAGCGGGTACGAGCAGTACTTC. Translation gives CSVSSGYEQYF. This chain links TRBV29-1 with TRBJ2-7; 7 bases match TRBD2. V shed 5 bases, J shed 4 bases, and the junction held 2 bases outside the gene matches. Germline CDR1 SQVTM, CDR2 ANQGSEA. This CDR3 spans 11 amino acids.

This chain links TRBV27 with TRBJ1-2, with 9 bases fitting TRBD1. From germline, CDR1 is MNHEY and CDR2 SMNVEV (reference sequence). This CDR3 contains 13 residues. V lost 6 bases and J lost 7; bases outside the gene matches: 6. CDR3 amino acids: CASRLRTGVGYTF. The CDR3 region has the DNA TGTGCCAGCAGACTCAGGACAGGGGTTGGCTACACCTTC.

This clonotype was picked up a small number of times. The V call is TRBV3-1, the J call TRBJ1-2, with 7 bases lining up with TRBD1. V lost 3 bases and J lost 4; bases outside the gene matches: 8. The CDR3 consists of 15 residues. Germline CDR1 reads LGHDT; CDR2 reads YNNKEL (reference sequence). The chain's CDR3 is CASSQVIDRAYGYTF. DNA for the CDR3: TGTGCCAGCAGCCAGGTTATCGACAGGGCCTATGGCTACACCTTC. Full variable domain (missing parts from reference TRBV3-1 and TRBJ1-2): DTAVSQTPKYLVTQMGNDKSIKCEQNLGHDTMYWYKQDSKKFLKIMFSYNNKELIINETVPNRFSPKSPDKAHLNLHINSLELGDSAVYFCASSQVIDRAYGYTFGSGTRLTVV.

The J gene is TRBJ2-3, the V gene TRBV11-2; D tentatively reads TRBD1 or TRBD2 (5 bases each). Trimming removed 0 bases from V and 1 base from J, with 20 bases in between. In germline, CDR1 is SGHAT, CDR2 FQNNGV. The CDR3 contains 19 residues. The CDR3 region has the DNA TGTGCCAGCAGCTTAGATGCGACTAACGCCCAGGGCGGCACAGATACGCAGTATTTT. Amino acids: CASSLDATNAQGGTDTQYF. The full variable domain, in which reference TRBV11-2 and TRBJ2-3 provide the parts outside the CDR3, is EAGVAQSPRYKIIEKRQSVAFWCNPISGHATLYWYQQILGQGPKLLIQFQNNGVVDDSQLPKDRFSAERLKGVDSTLKIQPAKLEDSAVYLCASSLDATNAQGGTDTQYFGPGTRLTVL.

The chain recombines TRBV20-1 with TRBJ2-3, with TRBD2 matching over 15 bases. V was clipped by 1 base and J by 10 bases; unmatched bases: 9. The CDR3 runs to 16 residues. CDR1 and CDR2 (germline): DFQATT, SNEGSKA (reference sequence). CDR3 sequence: CSARAGTSGGRMAQYF. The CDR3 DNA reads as TGCAGTGCTAGAGCCGGGACTAGCGGGGGGCGTATGGCGCAGTATTTT.

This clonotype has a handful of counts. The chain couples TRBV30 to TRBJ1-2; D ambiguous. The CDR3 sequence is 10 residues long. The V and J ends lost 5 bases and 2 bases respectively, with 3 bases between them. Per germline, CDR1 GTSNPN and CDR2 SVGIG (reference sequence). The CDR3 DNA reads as TGTGCCTGGGACAACTATGGCTACACCTTC. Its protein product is CAWDNYGYTF.

CDR3 nucleotides: TGTGCCAGCAGATATGGACAGGGCCCCTCCTACGAGCAGTACTTC. Protein: CASRYGQGPSYEQYF. The chain is built from TRBV5-5 and TRBJ2-7, with 8 positions matching TRBD1. J gave up 0 bases and V 5 bases, and 7 bases lay outside the gene matches. The CDR3 totals 15 residues. Germline V lookup: CDR1 SGHKS, CDR2 YYEKEE (reference sequence).

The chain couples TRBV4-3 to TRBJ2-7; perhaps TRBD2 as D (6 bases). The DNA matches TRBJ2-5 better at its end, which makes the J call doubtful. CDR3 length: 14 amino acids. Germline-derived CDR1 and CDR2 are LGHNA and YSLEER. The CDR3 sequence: CASSQGGTRETQYF. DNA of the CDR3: TGCGCCAGCAGCCAAGGGGGGACTCGGGAGACCCAGTACTTC.

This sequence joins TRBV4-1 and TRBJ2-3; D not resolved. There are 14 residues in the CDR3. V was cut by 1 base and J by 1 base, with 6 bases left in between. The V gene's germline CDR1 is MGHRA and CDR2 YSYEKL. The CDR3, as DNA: TGCGCCAGCAGCCAAGTTCCGGGCACAGATACGCAGTATTTT. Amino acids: CASSQVPGTDTQYF.

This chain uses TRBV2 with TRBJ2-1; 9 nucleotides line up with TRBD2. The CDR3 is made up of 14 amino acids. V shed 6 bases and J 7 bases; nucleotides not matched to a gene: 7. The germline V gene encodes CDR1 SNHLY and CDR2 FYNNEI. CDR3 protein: CASRKGTSLNEQFF. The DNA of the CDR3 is TGTGCCAGCAGGAAAGGGACTAGCTTGAATGAGCAGTTCTTC.